Following are 21 T cell receptor beta chains from one sample sequenced in a study of T-cell reconstitution after alpha-beta-depleted transplantation in children. A TCRbeta library incorporating unique molecular identifiers was prepared. One entry per CDR3 protein results from TCRdb running MiXCR on the PCR reads. The sample yields 400,000 to 500,000 distinct CDR3 sequences, under 13% seen once. The sample was PBMCs from the stem cell graft donor, taken from the stem cell graft. The receptor source for this set is a human donor who donated a stem cell graft to a child with acute myeloid leukemia.

The V gene is TRBV6-5, the J gene TRBJ2-3; D is unclear. The CDR3 spans 15 residues. Germline lookup yields CDR1 MNHEY and CDR2 SVGAGI. The germline V and J ends were trimmed by 0 bases and 0 bases, with 7 bases remaining between them. The CDR3 nucleotides are TGTGCCAGCAGTTACTCACTCATAAGCACAGATACGCAGTATTTT. Its translation: CASSYSLISTDTQYF.

The chain links TRBV10-3 to TRBJ2-1; 7 bases fit TRBD2. Germline CDR1 and CDR2: ENHRY and SYGVKD. V gave up 2 bases and J gave up 5 bases; unmatched junction bases: 12. The CDR3 has 17 amino acids. The CDR3 region is CAISEPHPGTTHNEQFF. CDR3 sequence (DNA): TGTGCCATCAGTGAGCCTCACCCCGGGACTACCCACAATGAGCAGTTCTTC.

The rearrangement links TRBV7-8 to TRBJ2-7; 10 bases line up with TRBD2. J was trimmed by 0 bases and V by 5 bases; bases with no gene match: 13. The CDR3 extends over 18 amino acids. Germline values: CDR1 SGHVS, CDR2 FQNEAQ. The CDR3 sequence: CASSRSSGSAKSSYEQYF. CDR3 sequence (DNA): TGTGCCAGCAGCCGTTCTAGCGGGAGCGCAAAAAGCTCCTACGAGCAGTACTTC.

The rearrangement links TRBV5-1 to TRBJ2-5, with TRBD1 as a possible D gene (6 bases). V lost 4 bases and J 1 base, leaving 14 bases between the germline ends. In germline, CDR1 is SGHRS, CDR2 YFSETQ. The CDR3 contains 15 residues. The CDR3 is CASSPQDRVQETQYF. The CDR3 DNA reads TGCGCCAGCAGCCCCCAGGACAGAGTCCAAGAGACCCAGTACTTC. The entire variable domain, with the rest obtained from reference TRBV5-1 and TRBJ2-5, is as follows: KAGVTQTPRYLIKTRGQQVTLSCSPISGHRSVSWYQQTPGQGLQFLFEYFSETQRNKGNFPGRFSGRQFSNSRSEMNVSTLELGDSALYLCASSPQDRVQETQYFGPGTRLLVL.

The chain couples TRBV7-9 to TRBJ1-4; possible D gene TRBD1, 6 bases. V dropped 4 bases and J dropped 0 bases, with 12 bases sitting between them. Germline loops: CDR1 SEHNR, CDR2 FQNEAQ (reference sequence). This CDR3 comprises 16 residues. This CDR3 is CASSSTNRATNEKLFF. CDR3 in DNA: TGTGCCAGCAGCTCAACCAACAGGGCAACTAATGAAAAACTGTTTTTT.

On this clonotype: The junction departs from the called germline gene at one end, perhaps through a read error. V is TRBV5-1 and J is TRBJ2-4; D not certain. The CDR3 has 15 residues. Per germline, CDR1 SGHRS and CDR2 YFSETQ. DNA for the CDR3: TGCGCCAGCAGCTTGGATCCCGGCTCCAAAAACAGTCAGTACTTC. This codes for CASSLDPGSKNSQYF. Full variable domain (remainder filled in from reference TRBV5-1 and TRBJ2-4): KAGVTQTPRYLIKTRGQQVTLSCSPISGHRSVSWYQQTPGQGLQFLFEYFSETQRNKGNFPGRFSGRQFSNSRSEMNVSTLELGDSALYLCASSLDPGSKNSQYFGAGTRLSVL.

In this sample, this clonotype turned up a few times. The J gene is TRBJ1-1, the V gene TRBV2; D is unresolved. Germline values: CDR1 SNHLY, CDR2 FYNNEI. CDR3 length equals 11 residues. The V and J ends lost 7 bases and 6 bases respectively, with 9 bases between them. The CDR3 DNA reads as TGTGCCAGCACCTACGGGTCTGAAGCTTTCTTT. Protein: CASTYGSEAFF.

The chain links TRBV4-3 to TRBJ1-4; the D is unclear. Germline loops: CDR1 LGHNA, CDR2 YSLEER. The CDR3 consists of 14 residues. V shed 4 bases and J shed 8 bases, with 14 bases lying between them. The CDR3 DNA reads TGCGCCAGCAGCCGGGAAACAAGGGCGGAAAAACTGTTTTTT. This translates into CASSRETRAEKLFF.

There are many counts of this clonotype. This chain uses TRBV20-1 with TRBJ1-3; a weak D match, TRBD1 (5 bases). Germline CDR1 is DFQATT and CDR2 is SNEGSKA (reference sequence). This CDR3 spans 14 amino acids. V shed 2 bases and J shed 0 bases, with 8 bases lying between them. The CDR3 is CSARWGNSGNTIYF. CDR3 in DNA: TGCAGTGCTAGATGGGGGAACTCTGGAAACACCATATATTTT.

This clonotype was recorded a few times. The V gene is TRBV7-2, the J gene TRBJ2-2; D gene unclear. The V gene's germline CDR1 is SGHTA and CDR2 FQGNSA. The CDR3 is 14 residues long. V was trimmed by 0 bases and J by 6 bases, leaving 8 bases between them. CDR3 nucleotide sequence: TGTGCCAGCAGCTTAGCGTGGCTAGCCGGGGAGCTGTTTTTT. It encodes CASSLAWLAGELFF. Complete variable domain (other parts from reference TRBV7-2 and TRBJ2-2): GAGVSQSPSNKVTEKGKDVELRCDPISGHTALYWYRQSLGQGLEFLIYFQGNSAPDKSGLPSDRFSAERTGGSVSTLTIQRTQQEDSAVYLCASSLAWLAGELFFGEGSRLTVL.

This clonotype has ten or more counts. The chain is built from TRBV27 and TRBJ1-5, with D maybe TRBD1 (5 bases). V was clipped by 6 bases and J by 4 bases, with 13 bases between them. CDR1 and CDR2 from the germline V gene are MNHEY and SMNVEV (reference sequence). The CDR3 is made up of 14 amino acids. This CDR3 reads CASSLVGGNQPQHF. The CDR3, as DNA: TGTGCCAGCAGCTTAGTGGGGGGGAATCAGCCCCAGCATTTT.

This clonotype was seen ten or more times. The chain employs TRBV4-3 and TRBJ2-7; the D call may be TRBD1 or TRBD2 (5 bases each). Germline assignment: CDR1 LGHNA and CDR2 YSLEER. The CDR3 totals 15 residues. Between the trimmed V and J ends, which lost 2 bases and 1 base, there was a span of 12 bases. The CDR3 protein is CASSQTLGPSYEQYF. CDR3 in DNA: TGCGCCAGCAGCCAAACCTTGGGACCGTCCTACGAGCAGTACTTC.

The chain joins TRBV2 to TRBJ2-7; D might be TRBD1 or TRBD2, each matching 5 bases. V gave up 6 bases and J gave up 0 bases, with 12 bases separating them. The CDR3 extends over 14 amino acids. Germline CDR1 reads SNHLY; CDR2 reads FYNNEI. The CDR3 region is CASRGTGSSYEQYF. For the CDR3, the DNA is TGTGCCAGCAGGGGGACGGGAAGCTCCTACGAGCAGTACTTC.

This chain links TRBV20-1 with TRBJ1-1; no reliable D call. Trimming removed 4 bases at V and 0 bases at J, with 6 bases between. The CDR3 is 12 amino acids. Germline V lookup: CDR1 DFQATT, CDR2 SNEGSKA (reference sequence). The CDR3 bases are TGCAGTGCTACTCCTATGAACACTGAAGCTTTCTTT. Translating gives CSATPMNTEAFF.

This clonotype was detected only a few times. The V call is TRBV20-1, the J call TRBJ2-1; TRBD2 matches 10 bases. The CDR3 runs 18 residues. With 3 bases clipped from V and 2 bases from J, the junction kept 13 bases outside the gene matches. Per the germline V gene, CDR1 is DFQATT and CDR2 is SNEGSKA (reference sequence). The CDR3 DNA sequence: TGCAGTGCTAGGGACCGCTCACTAGCGGGACGACCCTACAATGAGCAGTTCTTC. Encoded protein: CSARDRSLAGRPYNEQFF.

This clonotype occurred many times. The DNA of the CDR3 is TGTGCCAGCAGCGCCGATGGGAGGGTAAATCAGCCCCAGCATTTT. Amino acids: CASSADGRVNQPQHF. The V gene is TRBV5-8, the J gene TRBJ1-5; D unresolved. Germline V gene data show CDR1 as SGHTS and CDR2 as YDEGEE. The CDR3 consists of 15 residues. The germline V and J ends were trimmed by 4 bases and 4 bases, with 15 bases remaining between them. The variable domain in full, with the rest retrieved from reference TRBV5-8 and TRBJ1-5, is EAGVTQSPTHLIKTRGQQATLRCSPISGHTSVYWYQQALGLGLQFLLWYDEGEERNRGNFPPRFSGRQFPNYSSELNVNALELEDSALYLCASSADGRVNQPQHFGDGTRLSIL.

This clonotype was detected a few times. The chain recombines TRBV5-1 with TRBJ1-1; D uncertain. This CDR3 has 15 residues. Germline V gene sequence: CDR1 SGHRS, CDR2 YFSETQ. Between the trimmed V and J ends, which lost 4 bases and 1 base, there was a span of 14 bases. In DNA, the CDR3 is TGCGCCAGCAGCCCTCTAGGGCCCGGGAACACTGAAGCTTTCTTT. Amino acids: CASSPLGPGNTEAFF.

This clonotype was counted only a few times. CDR3 loop: CAISDSPSSYNEQFF. The DNA of the CDR3 is TGTGCCATCAGTGACAGCCCCAGCTCCTACAATGAGCAGTTCTTC. The chain combines TRBV10-3 with TRBJ2-1, with D unclear. CDR3 size: 15 residues. The germline V gene encodes CDR1 ENHRY and CDR2 SYGVKD. Deletions cut 3 bases from V and 0 bases from J, with 9 bases between.

The gene calls are TRBV20-1 and TRBJ2-7; D not certain. The CDR3 totals 15 residues. Germline values: CDR1 DFQATT, CDR2 SNEGSKA (reference sequence). The ends were cut back, 3 bases at V and 0 bases at J, with 15 bases in the middle. The CDR3 here is CSASLDPSPSYEQYF. For the CDR3, the DNA is TGCAGTGCTAGTTTGGACCCTTCACCCTCCTACGAGCAGTACTTC.

V is TRBV21-1 and J is TRBJ2-7; TRBD1 is the table's D call, not checked against the DNA. TRBV21-1 is given as a pseudogene. The CDR3 is 14 residues long. CDR3 DNA sequence: TGTGCCAGCAGCACCGCCGGGACAGAGTACGAGCAGTACGTC. Translating gives CASSTAGTEYEQYV.

The chain carries TRBV18 and TRBJ2-3, with D unresolved. The CDR3 covers 13 residues. V dropped 2 bases and J dropped 5 bases, with 8 bases sitting between them. The germline CDR1 and CDR2 sequences are KGHSH and LQKENI. The CDR3 here is CASSPWHEDTQYF. The CDR3 DNA is TGTGCCAGCTCACCATGGCATGAAGATACGCAGTATTTT. Full variable domain (missing parts from reference TRBV18 and TRBJ2-3): NAGVMQNPRHLVRRRGQEARLRCSPMKGHSHVYWYRQLPEEGLKFMVYLQKENIIDESGMPKERFSAEFPKEGPSILRIQQVVRGDSAAYFCASSPWHEDTQYFGPGTRLTVL.